The sequence of this TCR beta chain was determined in a study of human T cells and chemical hapten exposure (dated by TCRdb to about 2021). A note on the overall study: For sensitization, 2% DPC in acetone was applied to a roughly 2 cm by roughly 2 cm area of upper inner arm skin. Patients additionally received weekly therapeutic DPC doses to the scalp throughout the roughly 25-week study period. Most of the patients in the cohort were female, and the cohort covered alopecia areata with under or over 50% scalp involvement, alopecia totalis and alopecia universalis. Patch testing was done on the upper back using Finn chambers containing 0.01% DPC, and results were scored after 6 days according to International Contact Dermatitis Research Group standards. Libraries were pooled for sequencing, and variation in per-sample TCR yields was attributed mainly to small differences in library volumes within the pool. Blood was sampled from patients pre-sensitization (week 0) and at 2, 6 and about 24 weeks after DPC sensitization. For TCR sequencing, blood came from 25 to 35 alopecia patients at anywhere from one to four time points (pre-sensitization, 2, 6 and 24 weeks). The study tracked peripheral blood TCR repertoire changes in vivo during primary and secondary sensitization to the hapten diphenylcyclopropenone (DPC) in alopecia patients. From each blood RNA sample, both TCR alpha and TCR beta chains were sequenced. Study-wide findings and limitations: Expanded TCRs formed significantly more large CDR3 similarity clusters than pre-sensitization or healthy control sets, consistent with antigen-driven responses. The number of PT1 expanded TCRs positively correlated with patch test score, significant at thresholds 8, 16 and 32 but not 4. Repeated subsampling changed both the strength of the expansion versus patch-test correlation and the threshold at which that correlation became significant. Alopecia, a presumed autoimmune disease, was present in all patients, so the immune response of the patients might differ from that of healthy individuals. No change with DPC sensitization was found in the number of TCRs above 1 in 1000 frequency, and no evidence of global repertoire structure alterations was found.

Read against the paper, the sample's time point label means: patch test 2, 6 weeks after DPC sensitization. The sample's treatment or condition label is to be understood as: therapeutic diphenylcyclopropenone sensitization with weekly scalp DPC. Total RNA was extracted from unfractionated whole blood collected in Tempus Blood RNA tubes. At every patch-test visit, the blood draw took place before the patch test was put on. Patients were considered eligible if aged 18 to 70, diagnosed with alopecia and deemed suitable for DPC therapy, and patients were excluded if pregnant. The receptor library was made with RACE. The instrument was a NextSeq 500. During library preparation, unique molecular identifiers were attached to individual cDNA molecules so that TCRs could be counted quantitatively and reproducibly. The original pipeline was this. A median of about 89,000 TCRs per sample was observed, with a range of about 23,224 to 690,600. The Decombinator software suite was used to annotate V, J and CDR3 in the TCR reads. For PS versus PT1 abundance plots, all samples were subsampled to the same number of TCRs (28,000). TCRs were defined as expanded if absent before sensitization and observed at least eight times at the 2-week time point. TCRdb reprocessed the public reads (quality trimming at Q25 with fastp, clone calling with MiXCR) and kept in-frame beta chains. Duplicate CDR3 protein sequences are folded into a single record with the most common DNA and genes. The V and J calls and clone size are TCRdb's, not the authors'. A total of 35,000 to 50,000 distinct CDR3 sequences appear in this sample, approximately 9.6% of them only once. More than 13% of the sample belongs to the ten largest clones.

As regards this clonotype: Its antigen remains unidentified. There are no base qualities to consult, and no much larger clone falls within one base.

The sample was whole blood, taken in connection with sensitization to the hapten diphenylcyclopropenone (DPC). This clonotype was sampled from a woman aged 25 to 39 with alopecia areata. Some clones in this sample may be carry-over from other donors' samples.

The DNA is TGTGCCAGCAGCTTGGATAACGTGGTGGGTTACACCTTC. Translated, it reads CASSLDNVVGYTF. The receptor chain draws on TRBV5-6 and TRBJ1-2; a confident D gene designation cannot be given. The germline V gene encodes CDR1 SGHDT and CDR2 YYEEEE. Taken from cysteine to phenylalanine, the CDR3 has 13 residues. The retained sequence is limited to the CDR3, 39 bases, with the frame set at the first base. V is clipped by 0 bases and J by 11 bases, and the sequence between their germline boundaries is 14 bases long. With all but the CDR3 taken from the reference TRBV5-6 and TRBJ1-2 genes, the full variable domain is: DAGVTQSPTHLIKTRGQQVTLRCSPKSGHDTVSWYQQALGQGPQFIFQYYEEEERQRGNFPDRFSGHQFPNYSSELNVNALLLGDSALYLCASSLDNVVGYTFGSGTRLTVV.